This T cell receptor (beta chain) was identified during a study of T cell responses to AZD1222 COVID-19 vaccine. Study overall: Second-dose groups at about 4 or about 12 weeks were pooled. Study-level findings and limits: None of the repertoires were sampled until the peak T cell response had passed. The sample set comprised mostly white British donors with more females, and clonal diversity was possibly underestimated. Among vaccine-associated CD4 TCRs, coverage spanned spike, with dominance at 160-218 and 743-854.

Germline values: CDR1 GTSNPN, CDR2 SVGIG (reference sequence). Trimming removed 2 bases at V and 4 bases at J, with 21 bases between. The CDR3 has 17 amino acids. Comment on this clone: Its antigen is not identified.

Profiling relied on immunoSEQ multiplex PCR, and the TCRdb table lists in-frame clones only, not all of them. The sample includes about 130,000 clones, roughly 82% of them seen just once. The material sequenced was peripheral blood, taken on day 0 of AZD1222 vaccination. This receptor was obtained from an adult in good health. The rearrangement uses TRBV30 and TRBJ1-3; D unclear. The DNA for the CDR3 is TGTGCCTGGAGTTTCGCCCGGGGTAGGGCGGGGGGAAACACCATATATTTT. Translation gives CAWSFARGRAGGNTIYF.